This T cell receptor (beta chain) originates from a study of cytomegalovirus exposure and HLA in healthy donors (dated by TCRdb to about 2017). About the study as a whole: According to a later analysis, the 120 or so validation repertoires were produced on the same platform as the 600 to 850 repertoires of the first cohort. The study aimed to test whether cataloging public T cell receptors could reveal signatures of past pathogen exposure. The study combined high-throughput TCR immunosequencing, statistical association of individual TCRs with disease status, and machine learning to predict cytomegalovirus infection status. In addition to the first cohort of 500 to 850 subjects, a separate validation cohort of approximately 120 different subjects was used.

Donors formed part of the validation cohort, which comprised about 130 subjects and was distinct from the first cohort of 666 subjects. Libraries were built with the immunoSEQ multiplex PCR assay. Under the source paper's analysis protocol: A statistical classification framework was developed to diagnose cytomegalovirus status using the catalog of TCR beta chain sequences. TCRdb limited this immuneACCESS table to in-frame rearrangements with V and J called. A share of clones is missing; checked studies link under half to unresolved V genes, and the rest is unexplained. V and J calls and clone size are as listed in that table; D and trimming were resolved from the DNA. The sample table contains approximately 130,000 clones; only one count was recorded for more than 70% of them. Roughly 1.9% of the sample is taken by the ten largest. As concerns this clone: No antigen is known for it. One base away there is no much larger clone; base qualities are not given.

Paper-wide results and their limitations: A few of the identified cytomegalovirus-associated TCR beta chains were confirmed in vitro to be specific for cytomegalovirus antigens. Subsequent analysis determined that TCRs grouped into clusters in the first cohort also showed a tendency toward co-occurrence across the roughly 110 validation repertoires, and approximately 94% of cluster scores exceeded 0. A later analysis had no HLA typing for the validation cohort, so co-occurrence there was scored across all 130 or so repertoires. The study gave a list of roughly 150 TCR beta chains associated with cytomegalovirus. The classifier was reported to diagnose cytomegalovirus status with high specificity and sensitivity in both the original cohort and the validation cohort. It was suggested by the authors that the approach could potentially be generalized to other disease states and immunological phenotypes. While some public TCRs were present in many individuals, most TCR sequences turned up only very rarely across donors.

At the junction V is shortened by 0 bases and J by 2 bases, with 8 bases in between. The CDR3 spans 14 residues, from the cysteine through the phenylalanine. Here the CDR3 DNA is all that survives: 42 bases in frame from base 1. Via the germline V gene, CDR1 is SGHTA and CDR2 FQGNSA. Source material: PBMCs. The sequence derives from a woman aged 25-40 years in good health and CMV-seronegative. The chain is encoded by TRBV7-2 joined to TRBJ2-7; no D gene can be assigned with confidence. The CDR3 here reads CASSLARSTYEQYF. The nucleotides read TGTGCCAGCAGCTTAGCGCGTTCAACCTACGAGCAGTACTTC.